This T cell receptor (beta chain) was observed in a study of identifying expanded T cells in peripheral blood. Findings and limits, study-wide: Roughly 2-week clone count variance significantly increased as total template count grew. Differentially abundant clones: around 1.2 between replicates, 15 to 17 at around 14 days, less than 25 at four.

Notes on this clone: Its specificity is unknown.

This CDR3 has 13 residues. J gave up 6 bases and V 3 bases, and 3 bases lay outside the gene matches. Germline V gene lookup returns CDR1 LGHNA and CDR2 YSLEER. During the collection period, no donor immune events like infections were recorded. Here immunoSEQ multiplex PCR was the method, and the copy in TCRdb shows in-frame clones only, minus some. The sample consists of approximately 81,000 clones, 84% of them appearing once. This clonotype was sampled from a person aged 18 to 70 in good health. V and J are TRBV4-3 and TRBJ1-1, with 8 bases aligning to TRBD1. Sequencing used blood. In DNA, the CDR3 is TGCGCCAGCAGCCAGCAGGGGGCAGCTGAAGCTTTCTTT. Residues: CASSQQGAAEAFF.